One T cell receptor beta chain is described in this entry. Its antigen specificity is not known. The input lacks base qualities; no much larger clone sits a single base away. This specimen belongs to a study of human T cells and chemical hapten exposure (dated by TCRdb to 2020 to 2023). Study-level background: For sensitization, 2% DPC in acetone was applied to a roughly 2 cm by roughly 2 cm area of upper inner arm skin. Patients additionally received weekly therapeutic DPC doses to the scalp throughout the roughly 26-week study period. Patch testing was done on the upper back using Finn chambers containing 0.01% DPC, and results were scored after 6 days according to International Contact Dermatitis Research Group standards. Most of the patients in the cohort were female, and the cohort covered alopecia areata with under or over 50% scalp involvement, alopecia totalis and alopecia universalis. Libraries were pooled for sequencing, and per-sample TCR yields varied mainly because of small differences in library volumes within the pool. This study followed changes in the peripheral blood TCR repertoire in vivo during primary and secondary sensitization of alopecia patients to the hapten diphenylcyclopropenone (DPC). Blood samples were taken from patients before sensitization (week 0) and then at 2, 6 and about 24 weeks after DPC sensitization. Nearly 30 alopecia patients provided blood for TCR sequencing at one to four time points (pre-sensitization, 2, 6 and 24 weeks).

The time point tag for this specimen amounts to: patch test 2, 6 weeks after DPC sensitization. The meaning of the sample's treatment or condition label: therapeutic diphenylcyclopropenone sensitization with weekly scalp DPC. Blood at each patch-test visit was drawn before the patch test was applied. To be eligible, patients had to be aged 18 to 70, diagnosed with alopecia and judged suitable for DPC therapy, while pregnant patients were excluded. Total RNA was extracted from unfractionated whole blood that had been collected in Tempus Blood RNA tubes. Looking up the germline V gene yields CDR1 SGDLS and CDR2 YYNGEE. At the junction V is shortened by 4 bases and J by 2 bases, with 9 bases in between. The CDR3 contains 13 residues, cysteine and phenylalanine counted. This entry keeps only the CDR3 DNA: 39 bases, framed from base 1. The library was made by RACE. Sequencing was carried out with a NextSeq 500. Library preparation attached unique molecular identifiers to individual cDNA molecules for quantitative, reproducible TCR counting. For every blood RNA sample, sequencing covered both the TCR alpha and TCR beta chains. The source study handled its data this way. Samples had a median of about 96,000 TCRs, with a range from 23,224 to 690,600. The Decombinator software suite was used to annotate the V, J and CDR3 of the TCR reads. For the PS versus PT1 abundance plots, all samples were subsampled to the same number of TCRs (28,000). Expanded TCRs were defined as absent before sensitization and observed at least eight times at the 2-week time point. TCRdb reanalyzed the raw reads on its own, using fastp at Q25 for trimming and MiXCR for clone calling, and kept in-frame beta chains. Each record represents a unique CDR3 protein, reported with the most common genes and DNA among its rows. These V and J calls originate from TCRdb's pipeline instead of the authors' own analysis. Across this sample there are about 140,000 distinct CDR3 sequences, with about 11% seen only once. Clones ranked in the top ten supply more than 1.1% of the sample.

Summary of the overall study and its limitations: Repeated subsampling changed both the strength of the expansion versus patch-test correlation and the threshold at which the correlation became significant. Significantly more large CDR3 similarity clusters were formed by expanded TCRs than by pre-sensitization or healthy control sets, consistent with antigen-driven responses. No change with DPC sensitization was found in the number of TCRs above 1 in 1000 frequency, and no evidence of global repertoire structure alterations was found. The number of PT1 expanded TCRs positively correlated with patch test score, significant at thresholds 8, 16 and 32 but not 4. All patients had alopecia, a presumed autoimmune disease, so their immune response might differ from that of healthy individuals.

This TCR was recovered from a woman between 45 and 60 years old with alopecia areata. Some clones in this sample may be carry-over from other donors' samples. The chain joins TRBV9 to TRBJ1-2; no D gene can be assigned with confidence. Here the sequenced sample was whole blood, taken in connection with sensitization to the hapten diphenylcyclopropenone (DPC). The base sequence is TGTGCCAGCAGCCCCGCGATGAACTATGGCTACACCTTC. It encodes CASSPAMNYGYTF. When the CDR3 is completed using the reference TRBV9 and TRBJ1-2 genes on either side, the full variable domain is DSGVTQTPKHLITATGQRVTLRCSPRSGDLSVYWYQQSLDQGLQFLIQYYNGEERAKGNILERFSAQQFPDLHSELNLSSLELGDSALYFCASSPAMNYGYTFGSGTRLTVV.